One sample yielded the 32 T cell receptor beta chains listed below, sequenced in a study of metastatic and nonmetastatic thyroid tumors. MiXCR was used by TCRdb to re-call the PCR reads. The profile shows some 34,000 clones, around 20% of them singletons. Every patient was untreated before thyroid surgery. Sequenced material: blood. These receptor sequences come from a female donor with papillary thyroid cancer or a benign thyroid nodule (not recorded which). Some clones in this sample may be carry-over from other donors' samples.

The rearrangement uses TRBV6-1 and TRBJ1-1; maybe TRBD1 (5 bases). Germline V lookup: CDR1 MNHNS, CDR2 SASEGT. CDR3 length: 13 amino acids. V lost 6 bases to trimming and J lost 11 bases, with 19 bases between them. The CDR3 DNA sequence: TGTGCCAGCAGCCCCGGGCGGGGGAGGAGGGCTTTCTTT. Its translation is CASSPGRGRRAFF.

By sample fraction, this clone is medium-sized. The J gene is TRBJ2-7, the V gene TRBV6-2 or TRBV6-3; 7 positions agree with TRBD1. The ends lost 5 bases at V and 6 bases at J; junction bases unmatched: 7. CDR3 length: 13 amino acids. In germline, CDR1 is MNHEY, CDR2 SVGEGT. CDR3 DNA sequence: TGTGCCAGCAGTCCCCGCGCAGGGGGCGAGCAGTACTTC. Residues: CASSPRAGGEQYF.

This clone appeared many times. This chain connects TRBV6-1 to TRBJ1-5, with D possibly TRBD1 on 5 matching bases. V was shortened by 11 bases and J by 2 bases, with 16 bases between the two germline ends. Germline CDR1 is MNHNS and CDR2 is SASEGT. The length of the CDR3 is 14 residues. The CDR3, as DNA: TGTGCCGGCGGGACTCGTGGGGGCAATCAGCCCCAGCATTTT. This gives the protein CAGGTRGGNQPQHF.

This clone came up many times. The chain recombines TRBV24-1 with TRBJ1-6; 7 bases align to TRBD1. CDR1 is KGHDR, CDR2 SFDVKD, per germline. The CDR3 has 16 residues. V gave up 9 bases and J gave up 5 bases; unmatched junction bases: 12. The CDR3 region is CATLPTPGQNNSPLHF. The CDR3 coding sequence is TGTGCCACCCTGCCCACCCCGGGACAGAATAATTCACCCCTCCACTTT.

V gene TRBV2 combines with J gene TRBJ2-2; TRBD1 or TRBD2 may be the D gene (5 bases each). The CDR3 consists of 14 residues. The V and J ends lost 4 bases and 3 bases respectively, with 9 bases between them. CDR1 and CDR2 from the germline V gene are SNHLY and FYNNEI. CDR3 loop: CASSVEGYTGELFF. Here the CDR3 DNA reads TGTGCCAGCAGTGTTGAGGGGTACACCGGGGAGCTGTTTTTT.

This clone was found many times. The chain joins TRBV4-2 to TRBJ1-2; D might be TRBD1 (5 bases). The germline V and J ends were trimmed by 0 bases and 3 bases, with 14 bases remaining between them. There are 16 residues in the CDR3. Germline CDR1 is LGHNA and CDR2 is YNFKEQ. Written as DNA, the CDR3 is TGTGCCAGCAGCCAAGAGGAAGGGGCCTGGGACTATGGCTACACCTTC. It translates to CASSQEEGAWDYGYTF.

This clone was counted only a few times. The rearrangement links TRBV6-1 to TRBJ2-6, with no clear D. Trimming removed 1 base at V and 0 bases at J, with 4 bases between. CDR1 MNHNS and CDR2 SASEGT come from the germline V gene. CDR3 size: 15 residues. The CDR3 coding sequence is TGTGCCAGCAGTGAAGAAGACTCTGGGGCCAACGTCCTGACTTTC. Its translation: CASSEEDSGANVLTF.

Many counts were recorded for this clone. The J gene is TRBJ2-3, the V gene TRBV20-1; the D is unclear. The CDR3 covers 12 residues. Germline V gene data show CDR1 as DFQATT and CDR2 as SNEGSKA (reference sequence). The V end lost 3 bases, the J end lost 2 bases, and 6 bases lay between the germline ends. This chain's CDR3 is CSASPATDTQYF. The CDR3 DNA reads as TGCAGTGCTAGCCCCGCCACAGATACGCAGTATTTT.

This clone was picked up many times. J is TRBJ1-6 and V is TRBV27, with D maybe TRBD1 (5 bases). CDR1 is MNHEY, CDR2 SMNVEV, per germline (reference sequence). V shed 3 bases and J shed 13 bases, with 10 bases lying between them. CDR3 length equals 12 residues. CDR3 DNA sequence: TGTGCCAGCAGTTTTCGCAGACAGCCCCTCCACTTT. Its translation is CASSFRRQPLHF.

The chain joins TRBV6-1 to TRBJ1-1; weak D call: TRBD1 (5 bases). Looked up from germline, CDR1 is MNHNS and CDR2 is SASEGT. Trimming cost V 5 bases and J 5 bases, with 18 bases left between them. The CDR3 runs to 15 residues. The CDR3 here is CASSLMAGPGTEAFF. The CDR3 region has the DNA TGTGCCAGCAGTTTAATGGCAGGGCCAGGGACTGAAGCTTTCTTT.

This clone was seen ten or more times. The chain uses TRBV5-8 and TRBJ1-5, with TRBD1 matching 7 bases. The CDR3 runs to 15 residues. CDR1 and CDR2 (germline): SGHTS, YDEGEE. V gave up 3 bases and J gave up 10 bases; unmatched junction bases: 13. CDR3 nucleotide sequence: TGTGCCAGCAGCTCCTACGTAGGGGGCGTGGGACCCCAGCATTTT. Encoded protein: CASSSYVGGVGPQHF.

This clone was recorded many times. The V gene is TRBV12-3 or TRBV12-4, the J gene TRBJ1-4; TRBD1 matches 7 bases. The V segment lost 3 bases and the J segment 4 bases; nucleotides outside the gene matches: 5. This CDR3 has 15 residues. The CDR3 protein is CASSLGGDSNEKLFF. The DNA for the CDR3 is TGTGCCAGCAGTTTGGGGGGGGACAGTAATGAAAAACTGTTTTTT.

This clone is classed as medium-sized. The gene calls are TRBV6-1 and TRBJ2-2, with D unresolved. Germline loops: CDR1 MNHNS, CDR2 SASEGT. Deletions cut 4 bases from V and 1 base from J, with 7 bases between. This CDR3 contains 14 residues. CDR3 bases: TGTGCCAGCAGTGCCAAAGGGAACACCGGGGAGCTGTTTTTT. It codes for CASSAKGNTGELFF.

The J gene is TRBJ2-7, the V gene TRBV6-1; TRBD2 is a possible D gene (5 bases). Germline V gene sequence: CDR1 MNHNS, CDR2 SASEGT. The CDR3 has 13 amino acids. Trimming cost V 6 bases and J 2 bases, with 11 bases left between them. This CDR3 reads CASRTGSPYEQYF. As DNA, the CDR3 is TGTGCCAGCAGGACGGGGTCCCCCTACGAGCAGTACTTC.

This clone was seen a handful of times. A much bigger clone sits one base away, suggesting this may be a read error. The sample has other DNA sequences that encode this CDR3 too. This rearrangement joins TRBV4-1 to TRBJ2-3, with D hard to call. V was cut by 4 bases and J by 1 base, with 18 bases left in between. The CDR3 runs to 17 residues. From germline, CDR1 is MGHRA and CDR2 YSYEKL. CDR3 in DNA: TGCGCCAGCAGCCGGAGCGCGGCTAATCTGGGCACAGATACGCAGTATTTT. Translating it yields CASSRSAANLGTDTQYF.

The table lists this clone with many counts. CDR3 sequence (DNA): TGCGCCAGCAGCCAAGAGGACAGTTATAGCAATCAGCCCCAGCATTTT. This encodes CASSQEDSYSNQPQHF. The chain uses TRBV4-1 and TRBJ1-5; possible D gene TRBD1, 6 bases. CDR3 length equals 16 residues. Germline CDR1 MGHRA, CDR2 YSYEKL. V was trimmed by 0 bases and J by 0 bases, leaving 9 bases between them.

This clone came up many times. The rearrangement uses TRBV20-1 and TRBJ2-2; 7 bases align to TRBD2. V dropped 0 bases and J dropped 3; count of bases not matched to a gene: 7. Per germline, CDR1 DFQATT and CDR2 SNEGSKA (reference sequence). There are 16 residues in the CDR3. The CDR3: CSARDTVAGDTGELFF. The DNA of the CDR3 is TGCAGTGCTAGAGATACCGTGGCGGGAGACACCGGGGAGCTGTTTTTT.

The chain couples TRBV20-1 to TRBJ2-2, with D possibly TRBD1 on 5 matching bases. The CDR3 extends over 16 amino acids. Germline V gene data show CDR1 as DFQATT and CDR2 as SNEGSKA (reference sequence). Trimming removed 0 bases at V and 0 bases at J, with 11 bases between. In DNA, the CDR3 is TGCAGTGCTAGAGATCCAAGGACATCGAACACCGGGGAGCTGTTTTTT. This codes for CSARDPRTSNTGELFF.

The gene calls are TRBV12-3 or TRBV12-4 and TRBJ1-3, with D perhaps matching TRBD1 (5 bases). The V end lost 6 bases, the J end lost 0 bases, and 15 bases lay between the germline ends. The CDR3 sequence is 16 residues long. CDR3 coding DNA: TGTGCCAGCAGAATTCTCGGGACTCCCTCTGGAAACACCATATATTTT. The encoded protein is CASRILGTPSGNTIYF.

As concerns this clone: The junction departs from germline at one end; a sequencing error may be responsible. The chain uses TRBV3-1 and TRBJ2-1; 10 bases are a match to TRBD2. The CDR3 consists of 18 residues. CDR1 LGHDT and CDR2 YNNKEL come from the germline V gene (reference sequence). The CDR3 here is CASSHPRVLAGDLIEQFF. For the CDR3, the DNA is TGTGCCAGCAGCCACCCAAGGGTGCTAGCGGGAGATTTGATTGAGCAGTTTTTC.

With respect to this clone: A junction end diverges from the germline sequence, so it may reflect a read error. The genes are TRBV20-1 and TRBJ2-3, with 9 bases fitting TRBD2. The V gene's germline CDR1 is DFQATT and CDR2 SNEGSKA (reference sequence). The CDR3 extends over 15 amino acids. The CDR3 coding sequence is TGCAGTGCTAGGGGGGGAGGGACTAGCACATATACGCAGTATTTC. Amino acids: CSARGGGTSTYTQYF.

Details on this clone: This could be a read error, since a much larger clone is one nucleotide away. Different DNA sequences within this sample yield the same CDR3. The chain has TRBV19 and TRBJ2-3; 9 bases line up with TRBD2. This CDR3 has 16 amino acids. Germline V gene data show CDR1 as LNHDA and CDR2 as SQIVND (reference sequence). After removal of 3 bases from V and 4 bases from J, the junction contained 8 bases not matched to a gene. CDR3 nucleotides: TGTGCCAGTAGTATTGCGACTAGCGGTAGCGCAGATACGCAGTATTTT. It is translated as CASSIATSGSADTQYF.

This clone was seen at least ten times. The rearrangement uses TRBV5-1 and TRBJ1-1; D unresolved. Per the germline V gene, CDR1 is SGHRS and CDR2 is YFSETQ. There are 15 residues in the CDR3. V gave up 3 bases and J gave up 1 base, with 13 bases separating them. The CDR3 is CASSSETWGNTEAFF. The CDR3 nucleotides are TGCGCCAGCAGCTCCGAGACATGGGGGAACACTGAAGCTTTCTTT.

The sample holds many counts of this clone. The chain employs TRBV12-3 or TRBV12-4 and TRBJ2-1; D is possibly TRBD1 (6 bases). The CDR3 is 14 amino acids. The V gene lost 6 bases and the J gene lost 5 bases, with 14 bases spanning the gap. The CDR3 DNA follows: TGTGCCAGCAGCCGACAGGCGGGTAACAATGAGCAGTTCTTC. Amino acids: CASSRQAGNNEQFF.

This rearrangement joins TRBV28 to TRBJ1-1; D unresolved. Looked up from germline, CDR1 is MDHEN and CDR2 is SYDVKM. This CDR3 contains 11 residues. V shed 7 bases and J shed 3 bases, with 6 bases lying between them. The CDR3 loop reads CASTTDTEAFF. The CDR3 coding sequence is TGTGCCAGCACTACCGACACTGAAGCTTTCTTT.

This clone has more than one count but fewer than ten. The genes are TRBV29-1 and TRBJ2-3; D ambiguous. Germline CDR1 reads SQVTM; CDR2 reads ANQGSEA. This CDR3 comprises 16 residues. Trimming pared 1 base from V and 1 base from J, leaving 15 bases between. The CDR3 DNA follows: TGCAGCGTTGAAGTGTTTCGAGTGGCCCGCACAGATACGCAGTATTTT. It translates to CSVEVFRVARTDTQYF.

This chain joins TRBV30 and TRBJ2-7; 8 positions match TRBD2. Germline loops: CDR1 GTSNPN, CDR2 SVGIG (reference sequence). Trimming cost V 8 bases and J 1 base; bases outside gene matches: 7. The CDR3 totals 13 residues. The CDR3 loop reads CARKRELSYEQYF. The DNA for the CDR3 is TGTGCCCGGAAGCGGGAGTTGTCCTACGAGCAGTACTTC.

In its sample, this clone was seen a few times. V gene TRBV7-9 combines with J gene TRBJ2-3; 14 bases are shared with TRBD2. The CDR3 has 22 amino acids. Germline V CDR1 and CDR2: SEHNR, FQNEAQ (reference sequence). Trimming took 3 bases from V and 3 from J; bases not matched to a gene: 20. The CDR3 DNA sequence: TGTGCCAGCAGCTTCGGGACAGGGGGGACTAGCGGGAGAGCACGGTGGACAGATACGCAGTATTTT. Encoded protein: CASSFGTGGTSGRARWTDTQYF.

This clone showed up just a few times. The chain couples TRBV12-3 or TRBV12-4 to TRBJ2-1; D not resolved. The CDR3 runs to 14 residues. V lost 6 bases and J lost 4, with 13 bases in between. CDR3 residues: CASSVGRRYNEQFF. CDR3 DNA sequence: TGTGCCAGCAGCGTCGGACGCAGGTACAATGAGCAGTTCTTC.

This clone was seen repeatedly, ten times or more. V is TRBV5-1 and J is TRBJ1-6; 9 bases map to TRBD1. V shed 4 bases, J shed 6 bases, and the junction held 8 bases outside the gene matches. CDR1 SGHRS and CDR2 YFSETQ come from the germline V gene. This CDR3 is 16 amino acids long. CDR3 sequence reads: CASSPGTGTPNSPLHF. The CDR3 bases are TGCGCCAGCAGCCCAGGGACAGGGACGCCTAATTCACCCCTCCACTTT.

This clone is medium-sized by share. The chain is built from TRBV28 and TRBJ2-3, with a tentative D call TRBD1 (6 bases). V lost 6 bases to trimming and J lost 4 bases, with 14 bases between them. The CDR3 is 14 amino acids. Germline CDR1 reads MDHEN; CDR2 reads SYDVKM. The chain's CDR3 is CASRIQTGSDTQYF. The CDR3 DNA follows: TGTGCCAGCAGGATTCAAACAGGGTCAGATACGCAGTATTTT.

This clone was found many times. The rearrangement uses TRBV7-9 and TRBJ1-1, with TRBD1 as a possible D gene (5 bases). Deletions cut 1 base from V and 4 bases from J, with 13 bases between. The CDR3 length is 15 residues. Germline loops: CDR1 SEHNR, CDR2 FQNEAQ (reference sequence). CDR3 protein: CASSLVRGPTTEAFF. The CDR3 DNA sequence: TGTGCCAGCAGCTTAGTAAGGGGTCCTACCACTGAAGCTTTCTTT.